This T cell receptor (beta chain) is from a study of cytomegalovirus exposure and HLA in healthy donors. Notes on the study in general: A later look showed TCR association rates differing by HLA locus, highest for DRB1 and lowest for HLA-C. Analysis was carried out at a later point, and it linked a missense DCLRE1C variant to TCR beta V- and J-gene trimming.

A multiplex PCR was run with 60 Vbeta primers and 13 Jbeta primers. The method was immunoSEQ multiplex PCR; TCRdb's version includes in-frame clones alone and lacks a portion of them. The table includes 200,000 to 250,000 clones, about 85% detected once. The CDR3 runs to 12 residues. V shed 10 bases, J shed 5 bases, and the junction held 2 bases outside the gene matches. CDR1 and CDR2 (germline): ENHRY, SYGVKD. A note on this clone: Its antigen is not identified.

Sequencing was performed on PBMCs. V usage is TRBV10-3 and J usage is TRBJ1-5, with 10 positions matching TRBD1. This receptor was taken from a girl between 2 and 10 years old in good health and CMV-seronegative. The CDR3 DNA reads TGTGCCACCGGGACAGGGGATCAGCCCCAGCATTTT. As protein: CATGTGDQPQHF.